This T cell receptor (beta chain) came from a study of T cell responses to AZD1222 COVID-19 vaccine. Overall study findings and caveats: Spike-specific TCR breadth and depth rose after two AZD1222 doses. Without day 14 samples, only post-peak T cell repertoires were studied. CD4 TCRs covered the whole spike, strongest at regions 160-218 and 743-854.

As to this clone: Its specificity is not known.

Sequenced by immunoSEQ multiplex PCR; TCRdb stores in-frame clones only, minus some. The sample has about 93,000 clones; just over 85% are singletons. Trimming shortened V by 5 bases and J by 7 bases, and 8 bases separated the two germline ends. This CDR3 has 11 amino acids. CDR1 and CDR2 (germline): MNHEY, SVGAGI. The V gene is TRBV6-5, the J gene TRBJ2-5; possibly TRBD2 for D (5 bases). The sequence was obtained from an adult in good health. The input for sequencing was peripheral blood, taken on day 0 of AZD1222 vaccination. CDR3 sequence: CASSHRGTQYF. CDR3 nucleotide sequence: TGTGCCAGCAGTCATCGGGGGACCCAGTACTTC.